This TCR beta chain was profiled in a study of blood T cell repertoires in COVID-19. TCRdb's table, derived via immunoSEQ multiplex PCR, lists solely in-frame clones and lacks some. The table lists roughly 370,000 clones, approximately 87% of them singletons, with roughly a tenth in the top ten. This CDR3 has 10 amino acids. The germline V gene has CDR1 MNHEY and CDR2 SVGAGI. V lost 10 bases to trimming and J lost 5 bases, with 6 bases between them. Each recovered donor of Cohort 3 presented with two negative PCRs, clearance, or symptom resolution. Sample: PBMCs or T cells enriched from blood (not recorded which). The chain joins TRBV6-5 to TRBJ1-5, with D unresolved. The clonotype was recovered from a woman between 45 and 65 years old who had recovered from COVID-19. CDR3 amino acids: CATGYQPQHF. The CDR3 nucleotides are TGTGCCACCGGGTATCAGCCCCAGCATTTT.